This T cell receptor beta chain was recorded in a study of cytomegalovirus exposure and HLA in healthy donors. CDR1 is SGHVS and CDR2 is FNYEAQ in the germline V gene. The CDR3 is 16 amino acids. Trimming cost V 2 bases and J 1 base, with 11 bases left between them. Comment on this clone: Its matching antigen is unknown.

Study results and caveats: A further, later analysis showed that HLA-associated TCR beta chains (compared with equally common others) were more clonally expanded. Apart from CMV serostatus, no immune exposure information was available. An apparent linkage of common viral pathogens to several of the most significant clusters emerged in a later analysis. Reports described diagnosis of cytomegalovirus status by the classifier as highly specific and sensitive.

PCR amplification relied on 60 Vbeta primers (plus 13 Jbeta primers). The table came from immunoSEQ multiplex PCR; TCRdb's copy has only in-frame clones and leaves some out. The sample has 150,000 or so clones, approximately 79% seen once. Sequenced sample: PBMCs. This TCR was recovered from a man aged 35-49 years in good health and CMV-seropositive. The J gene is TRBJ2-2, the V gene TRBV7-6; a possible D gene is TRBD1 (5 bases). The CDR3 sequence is CASSLRSGRNTGELFF. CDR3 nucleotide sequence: TGTGCCAGCAGCTTAAGATCAGGGCGGAACACCGGGGAGCTGTTTTTT.